This paragraph reports one T cell receptor beta chain. This specimen comes from a study of CD8+ T cells in alopecia areata. The authors extracted RNA and reverse transcribed it into cDNA as the sequencing template. Using immunoSEQ multiplex PCR, the repertoire was profiled, and TCRdb retains in-frame clones only, with some absent. The data contain about 120,000 clones, approximately 54% of them singletons. The treatment was: oral pan-JAK inhibitor, 5-10 mg twice daily. Samples from alopecia areata patients were lesional scalp punch biopsies and peripheral blood. V lost 2 bases, J lost 4 bases, and 2 bases lay in between. Germline V lookup: CDR1 MNHNY, CDR2 SVGAGI (reference sequence). The CDR3 runs 11 residues.

The source is a human donor with alopecia areata. The rearrangement joins TRBV6-6 to TRBJ1-1; no firm D call. The starting material was CD8+ T cells sorted from blood, obtained at week 24, from a patient treated with tofacitinib. The CDR3 protein is CASSYPTEAFF. CDR3 coding DNA: TGTGCCAGCAGTTACCCCACTGAAGCTTTCTTT.